These 30 T cell receptor beta chains were sequenced from one sample in a study of blood T cells in healthy people across ages. A second PCR of about 7 to 12 cycles used a sample-barcoded 5' primer and a J-beta primer mix. Via MiXCR, TCRdb re-called the 5' RACE reads, giving one row per CDR3 protein. This repertoire shows 850,000 to 1,100,000 distinct CDR3 sequences, roughly two fifths found once; its top ten account for around 13%. Sample: blood. The receptors were gathered from a man aged 18 to 35 in good health.

The CDR3 DNA is TGCAGTGCTGGCAGGGAGCGGCGTCAGCCCCAGCATTTT. Amino acid sequence: CSAGRERRQPQHF. The V and J genes are TRBV20-1 and TRBJ1-5; possibly TRBD1 for D (5 bases). CDR1 is DFQATT and CDR2 is SNEGSKA in the germline V gene (reference sequence). The CDR3 totals 13 residues. V was clipped by 5 bases and J by 6 bases, with 14 bases between them.

This clonotype came up many times. The chain couples TRBV4-1 to TRBJ2-1; D is perhaps TRBD1 (5 bases). This CDR3 is 17 amino acids long. In germline, CDR1 is MGHRA, CDR2 YSYEKL. The germline V and J ends were trimmed by 0 bases and 6 bases, with 18 bases remaining between them. The CDR3, as DNA: TGCGCCAGCAGCCAAGATGGGCCCCGACAGCGACCCAATGAGCAGTTCTTC. Its protein product is CASSQDGPRQRPNEQFF.

Comment on this clonotype: This may stem from a read error, because a much larger clone lies one nucleotide away. V usage is TRBV6-2 or TRBV6-3 and J usage is TRBJ2-1, with 7 bases lining up with TRBD1. The CDR3 extends over 15 amino acids. After removal of 6 bases from V and 3 bases from J, the junction contained 8 bases not matched to a gene. Germline assignment: CDR1 MNHEY and CDR2 SVGEGT. DNA for the CDR3: TGTGCCAGCAGCCCCGCCACAGGGGACTACAATGAGCAGTTCTTC. Its protein is CASSPATGDYNEQFF.

CDR3 amino acids: CSARDMQGAYGYTF. The CDR3 DNA is TGCAGTGCTAGGGATATGCAGGGGGCATATGGCTACACCTTC. This rearrangement joins TRBV20-1 to TRBJ1-2, with 8 bases matching TRBD1. CDR1 and CDR2 (germline): DFQATT, SNEGSKA (reference sequence). This CDR3 has 14 residues. The V segment lost 3 bases and the J segment 5 bases; nucleotides outside the gene matches: 8.

The chain links TRBV29-1 to TRBJ1-2, with 9 positions matching TRBD1. J was trimmed by 8 bases and V by 4 bases; bases with no gene match: 8. From germline, CDR1 is SQVTM and CDR2 ANQGSEA. The CDR3 extends over 13 amino acids. CDR3: CSVAVQGAEGYTF. In DNA, the CDR3 is TGCAGCGTTGCTGTACAGGGGGCGGAGGGCTACACCTTC.

The chain employs TRBV6-1 and TRBJ1-5; 11 positions agree with TRBD1. With 8 bases clipped from V and 1 base from J, the junction kept 10 bases outside the gene matches. The CDR3 covers 17 residues. The germline CDR1 and CDR2 sequences are MNHNS and SASEGT. The DNA for the CDR3 is TGTGCCAGCCTCGGACAGGGGGCTGGTAGGAGCAATCAGCCCCAGCATTTT. Amino acid sequence: CASLGQGAGRSNQPQHF.

V and J are TRBV6-5 and TRBJ2-1, with D possibly matching TRBD2 (6 bases). The CDR3 covers 18 residues. V was shortened by 0 bases and J by 0 bases, with 15 bases between the two germline ends. Germline CDR1 and CDR2: MNHEY and SVGAGI. Here the CDR3 DNA reads TGTGCCAGCAGTTACTCGAGAGGAGGGAACAGCTCCTACAATGAGCAGTTCTTC. Its translation is CASSYSRGGNSSYNEQFF.

V usage is TRBV12-3 or TRBV12-4 and J usage is TRBJ2-3; weak D call: TRBD2 (6 bases). The V and J ends lost 6 bases and 4 bases respectively, with 14 bases between them. The CDR3 has 14 amino acids. This CDR3 reads CASSPPASADTQYF. The CDR3 bases are TGTGCCAGCAGCCCACCCGCTAGCGCAGATACGCAGTATTTT.

The chain has TRBV5-1 and TRBJ2-5; TRBD1 agrees at 8 bases. Judging by the DNA end, TRBJ2-7 fits better; the J call may be wrong. Germline values: CDR1 SGHRS, CDR2 YFSETQ. The CDR3 has 13 residues. The CDR3 DNA is TGCGCCAGCAATGCGGGACAGGCCTACGAGCAGTACTTC. Residues: CASNAGQAYEQYF.

This clonotype was picked up a small number of times. The genes are TRBV2 and TRBJ2-1; D gene unclear. V lost 4 bases to trimming and J lost 4 bases, with 11 bases between them. CDR3 length: 14 amino acids. CDR1 is SNHLY and CDR2 is FYNNEI in the germline V gene. Here the CDR3 DNA reads TGTGCCAGCAGTGCAAGCTGGGTATACAATGAGCAGTTCTTC. Amino acids: CASSASWVYNEQFF.

The genes are TRBV12-3 or TRBV12-4 and TRBJ1-1; D is unresolved. V lost 3 bases to trimming and J lost 4 bases, with 12 bases between them. The CDR3 has 14 amino acids. The CDR3 sequence is CASSFSGRGTEAFF. DNA for the CDR3: TGTGCCAGCAGTTTTTCCGGGAGAGGCACTGAAGCTTTCTTT.

This chain joins TRBV6-6 and TRBJ2-1; D not resolved. This CDR3 contains 13 residues. V was shortened by 6 bases and J by 4 bases, with 10 bases between the two germline ends. Looked up from germline, CDR1 is MNHNY and CDR2 is SVGAGI (reference sequence). The CDR3 loop is CASRDGFYNEQFF. CDR3 coding DNA: TGTGCCAGCAGGGACGGTTTTTACAATGAGCAGTTCTTC.

This clonotype was counted ten times or more. The V and J genes are TRBV9 and TRBJ2-3; D not resolved. Germline loops: CDR1 SGDLS, CDR2 YYNGEE. CDR3 length: 14 residues. Trimming left V 0 bases short and J 4 bases short, with 9 bases between. In DNA form, the CDR3 reads TGTGCCAGCAGCGTAGCGGCCAGCGCAGATACGCAGTATTTT. It codes for CASSVAASADTQYF.

This clonotype was detected only a few times. The chain combines TRBV6-2 or TRBV6-3 with TRBJ2-2, with D perhaps being TRBD1 or TRBD2 (5 bases each). This CDR3 is 16 amino acids long. V lost 2 bases and J lost 0, with 10 bases in between. CDR1 and CDR2 (germline): MNHEY, SVGEGT. CDR3 bases: TGTGCCAGCAGTTACGGGGGTCGTACGAACACCGGGGAGCTGTTTTTT. The encoded protein is CASSYGGRTNTGELFF.

This clonotype was counted a few times. V is TRBV6-5 and J is TRBJ1-2; TRBD1 aligns across 9 bases. Trimming at V came to 6 bases and at J to 6 bases, leaving 2 bases not matched to a gene. Germline V gives CDR1 MNHEY, CDR2 SVGAGI. The CDR3 runs to 12 residues. The CDR3 sequence is CASRGTGHGYTF. The CDR3 DNA follows: TGTGCCAGCAGGGGGACAGGGCATGGCTACACCTTC.

The chain combines TRBV29-1 with TRBJ2-3, with D possibly matching TRBD2 (5 bases). V was pared by 3 bases and J by 5 bases, with 12 bases between. The germline CDR1 and CDR2 sequences are SQVTM and ANQGSEA. The CDR3 extends over 13 amino acids. CDR3 sequence reads: CSVEAEAGDTQYF. The CDR3 DNA reads TGCAGCGTTGAGGCGGAGGCGGGAGATACGCAGTATTTT.

The rearrangement joins TRBV6-2 or TRBV6-3 to TRBJ2-5; D is unresolved. With 2 bases removed from V and 4 bases from J, the gap between germline ends came to 8 bases. CDR1 is MNHEY and CDR2 is SVGEGT in the germline V gene. The CDR3 spans 13 residues. The CDR3 loop is CASSYQQPETQYF. In DNA, the CDR3 is TGTGCCAGCAGTTACCAACAACCAGAGACCCAGTACTTC.

This clonotype was seen just once. This may come from a read error, since a much larger clone is one base off. The chain has TRBV12-3 or TRBV12-4 and TRBJ2-3; D is undetermined. This CDR3 is 12 amino acids long. CDR3 sequence: CAGSLGGNTQYF. CDR3 nucleotide sequence: TGTGCCGGCAGTTTAGGTGGAAATACGCAGTATTTT.

In this sample, this clonotype turned up many times. The chain employs TRBV11-2 and TRBJ2-2; no clear D gene. The V end was cut by 5 bases, the J end by 0 bases, with 10 bases between. This CDR3 spans 15 amino acids. Germline V gene data show CDR1 as SGHAT and CDR2 as FQNNGV. Here the CDR3 reads CASSLQTANTGELFF. The CDR3 bases are TGTGCCAGCAGCCTTCAGACGGCGAACACCGGGGAGCTGTTTTTT.

This clonotype has more than one count but fewer than ten. V gene TRBV7-9 combines with J gene TRBJ2-3, with 7 bases matching TRBD1. V dropped 3 bases and J dropped 0; count of bases not matched to a gene: 12. The CDR3 covers 18 residues. Looked up from germline, CDR1 is SEHNR and CDR2 is FQNEAQ (reference sequence). The CDR3 sequence is CASSFPYTGAPSTDTQYF. The CDR3 DNA sequence: TGTGCCAGCAGCTTCCCATACACAGGGGCCCCTAGCACAGATACGCAGTATTTT.

This clonotype has at least ten counts. This chain connects TRBV7-2 to TRBJ1-5; no clear D. CDR1 SGHTA and CDR2 FQGNSA come from the germline V gene. V was trimmed by 4 bases and J by 1 base, leaving 8 bases between them. The CDR3 runs to 14 residues. The CDR3 nucleotides are TGTGCCAGCAGCTCCCATGCGAGCAATCAGCCCCAGCATTTT. Encoded protein: CASSSHASNQPQHF.

CDR3: CASAGAVADGYTF. DNA for the CDR3: TGTGCCAGCGCGGGGGCCGTAGCCGATGGCTACACCTTC. The chain uses TRBV6-5 and TRBJ1-2; tentatively, D is TRBD1 (6 bases). The CDR3 is made up of 13 amino acids. Trimming removed 8 bases from V and 6 bases from J, with 16 bases in between. Looked up from germline, CDR1 is MNHEY and CDR2 is SVGAGI.

This clonotype was detected a few times. The chain couples TRBV4-3 to TRBJ2-4, with D hard to call. This CDR3 has 15 residues. The V and J ends lost 0 bases and 6 bases respectively, with 12 bases between them. Looked up from germline, CDR1 is LGHNA and CDR2 is YSLEER. Written as DNA, the CDR3 is TGCGCCAGCAGCCAAGACAACGGGCGGAGAAACATTCAGTACTTC. Translated, it gives CASSQDNGRRNIQYF.

This clonotype appeared a few times. The chain couples TRBV12-3 or TRBV12-4 to TRBJ1-2; D not certain. Between the trimmed V and J ends, which lost 5 bases and 1 base, there was a span of 14 bases. The CDR3 is 15 amino acids. CDR3 sequence reads: CASSGGSSVNYGYTF. CDR3 bases: TGTGCCAGCAGTGGAGGGAGCTCCGTTAACTATGGCTACACCTTC.

This rearrangement joins TRBV20-1 to TRBJ1-3, with 9 bases aligning to TRBD1. The germline gives CDR1 DFQATT, CDR2 SNEGSKA (reference sequence). V lost 5 bases, J lost 6 bases, and 5 bases stayed unmatched. There are 13 residues in the CDR3. The CDR3 sequence is CSARTGVKNTIYF. CDR3 in DNA: TGCAGTGCTCGGACAGGGGTGAAAAACACCATATATTTT.

The rearrangement links TRBV6-5 to TRBJ2-5; D unclear. The ends were cut back, 2 bases at V and 1 base at J, with 14 bases in the middle. CDR1 MNHEY and CDR2 SVGAGI come from the germline V gene. The CDR3 sequence is 16 residues long. CDR3: CASSYRPPGSQETQYF. The CDR3 DNA follows: TGTGCCAGCAGTTACCGGCCTCCCGGGTCCCAAGAGACCCAGTACTTC.

This clonotype came up a few times. This rearrangement joins TRBV9 to TRBJ2-3; 7 bases map to TRBD1. V lost 0 bases, J lost 4 bases, and 11 bases stayed unmatched. Germline V lookup: CDR1 SGDLS, CDR2 YYNGEE. The CDR3 is 17 amino acids. CDR3 loop: CASSVVSPGGVSDTQYF. The CDR3 DNA reads TGTGCCAGCAGCGTAGTGAGCCCAGGGGGTGTATCAGATACGCAGTATTTT.

The genes are TRBV12-3 or TRBV12-4 and TRBJ1-5, with a possible D match to TRBD1 (5 bases). The CDR3 is 17 amino acids. The V end was cut by 2 bases, the J end by 4 bases, with 18 bases between. The CDR3 DNA reads TGTGCCAGCAGTTTATTTCTCACAGGAGCTACTAATCAGCCCCAGCATTTT. It specifies CASSLFLTGATNQPQHF.

This chain joins TRBV7-6 and TRBJ2-3; TRBD2 matches at 13 bases. The CDR3 has 16 residues. In germline, CDR1 is SGHVS, CDR2 FNYEAQ. V trimming: 3 bases; J trimming: 6 bases; junction bases outside the gene matches: 6. CDR3 amino acids: CASSFWTSGGGDTQYF. Here the CDR3 DNA reads TGTGCCAGCAGCTTCTGGACTAGCGGGGGTGGCGATACGCAGTATTTT.

A single count supports this clonotype. This chain uses TRBV4-3 with TRBJ1-2; maybe TRBD1 (6 bases). V was clipped by 2 bases and J by 0 bases, with 16 bases between them. CDR3 length: 17 residues. Germline lookup yields CDR1 LGHNA and CDR2 YSLEER. The CDR3 coding sequence is TGCGCCAGCAGCCAAAATCCGGGACATCAAGCTAACTATGGCTACACCTTC. It translates to CASSQNPGHQANYGYTF.